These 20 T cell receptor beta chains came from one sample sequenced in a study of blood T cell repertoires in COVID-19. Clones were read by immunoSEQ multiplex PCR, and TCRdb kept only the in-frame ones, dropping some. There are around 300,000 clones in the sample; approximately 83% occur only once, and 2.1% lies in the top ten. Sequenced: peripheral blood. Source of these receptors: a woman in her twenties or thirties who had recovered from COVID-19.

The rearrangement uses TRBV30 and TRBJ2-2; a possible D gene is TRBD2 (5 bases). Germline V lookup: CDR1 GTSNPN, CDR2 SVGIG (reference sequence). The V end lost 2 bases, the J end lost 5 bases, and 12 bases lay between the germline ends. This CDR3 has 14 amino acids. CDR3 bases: TGTGCCTGGAGTTACGGGGTCGCTACCGGGGAGCTGTTTTTT. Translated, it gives CAWSYGVATGELFF.

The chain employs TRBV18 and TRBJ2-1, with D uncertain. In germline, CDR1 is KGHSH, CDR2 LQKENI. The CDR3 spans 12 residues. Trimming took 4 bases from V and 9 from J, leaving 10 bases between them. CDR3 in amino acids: CASSLPVAEQFF. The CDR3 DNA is TGTGCCAGCTCACTCCCGGTCGCTGAGCAGTTCTTC.

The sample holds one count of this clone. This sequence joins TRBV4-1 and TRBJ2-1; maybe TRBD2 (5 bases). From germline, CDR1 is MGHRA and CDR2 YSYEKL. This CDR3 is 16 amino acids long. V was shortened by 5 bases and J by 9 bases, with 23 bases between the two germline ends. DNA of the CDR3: TGCGCCAGCAGCTACTCGGAGAGCGGCCGTCGTGGTGAGCAGTTCTTC. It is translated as CASSYSESGRRGEQFF.

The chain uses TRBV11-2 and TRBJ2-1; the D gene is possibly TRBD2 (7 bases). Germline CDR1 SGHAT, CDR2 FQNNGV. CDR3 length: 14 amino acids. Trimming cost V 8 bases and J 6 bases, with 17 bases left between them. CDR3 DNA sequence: TGTGCCAGCGCTTCGGGGAGGGGGGCCAATGAGCAGTTCTTC. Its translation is CASASGRGANEQFF.

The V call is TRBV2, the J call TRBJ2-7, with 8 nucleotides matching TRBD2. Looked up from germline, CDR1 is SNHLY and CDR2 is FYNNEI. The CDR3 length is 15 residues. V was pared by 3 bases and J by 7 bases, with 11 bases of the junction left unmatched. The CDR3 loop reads CASSDSGGPSGEQYF. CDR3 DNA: TGTGCCAGCAGTGATTCGGGAGGGCCCTCGGGAGAGCAGTACTTC.

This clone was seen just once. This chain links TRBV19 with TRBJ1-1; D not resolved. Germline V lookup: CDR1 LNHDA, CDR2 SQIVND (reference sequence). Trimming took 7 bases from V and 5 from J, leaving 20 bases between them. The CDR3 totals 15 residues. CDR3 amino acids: CASTRSLKSTTEAFF. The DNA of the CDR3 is TGTGCCAGTACAAGGAGCCTTAAATCGACGACTGAAGCTTTCTTT.

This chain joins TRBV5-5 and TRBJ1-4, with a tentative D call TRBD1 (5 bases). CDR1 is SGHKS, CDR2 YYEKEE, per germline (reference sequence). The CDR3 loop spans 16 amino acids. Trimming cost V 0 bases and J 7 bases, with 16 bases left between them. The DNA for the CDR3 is TGTGCCAGCAGCTTGGAACGATGGGGCGTTGGTGAAAAACTGTTTTTT. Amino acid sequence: CASSLERWGVGEKLFF. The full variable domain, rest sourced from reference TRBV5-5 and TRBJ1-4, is DAGVTQSPTHLIKTRGQQVTLRCSPISGHKSVSWYQQVLGQGPQFIFQYYEKEERGRGNFPDRFSARQFPNYSSELNVNALLLGDSALYLCASSLERWGVGEKLFFGSGTQLSVL.

The CDR3 protein is CASSPLAGGRNTIYF. DNA of the CDR3: TGTGCCAGCAGCCCGCTGGCAGGGGGCCGAAACACCATATATTTT. V usage is TRBV4-2 and J usage is TRBJ1-3, with 8 bases lining up with TRBD1. The CDR3 runs to 15 residues. The germline gives CDR1 LGHNA, CDR2 YNFKEQ. The J segment lost 5 bases and the V segment lost 4 bases, leaving 7 bases of the junction unmatched.

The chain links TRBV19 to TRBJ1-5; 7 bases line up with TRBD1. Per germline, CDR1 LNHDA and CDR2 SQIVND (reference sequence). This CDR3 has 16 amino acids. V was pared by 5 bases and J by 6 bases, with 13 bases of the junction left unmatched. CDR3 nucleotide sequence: TGTGCCAGTAGTCACCCGAGACAGGGCTTAGGTCAGCCCCAGCATTTT. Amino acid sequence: CASSHPRQGLGQPQHF.

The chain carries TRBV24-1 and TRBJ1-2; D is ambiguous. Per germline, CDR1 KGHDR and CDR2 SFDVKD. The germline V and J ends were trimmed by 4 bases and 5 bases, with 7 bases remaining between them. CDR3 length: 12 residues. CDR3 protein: CATSDLGYGYTF. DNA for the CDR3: TGTGCCACCAGTGACCTCGGTTATGGCTACACCTTC.

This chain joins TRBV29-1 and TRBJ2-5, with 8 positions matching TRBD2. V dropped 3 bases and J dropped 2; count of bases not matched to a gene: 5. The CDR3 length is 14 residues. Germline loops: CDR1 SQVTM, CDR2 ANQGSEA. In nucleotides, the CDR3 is TGCAGCGTTGAGATGGTAGCGGGGCAAGAGACCCAGTACTTC. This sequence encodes CSVEMVAGQETQYF.

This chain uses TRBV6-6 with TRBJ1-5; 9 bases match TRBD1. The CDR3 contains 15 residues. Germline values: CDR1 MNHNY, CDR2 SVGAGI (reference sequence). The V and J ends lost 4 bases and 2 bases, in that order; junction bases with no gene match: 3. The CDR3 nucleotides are TGTGCCAGCAGTTTGGGACAGGGAGGCAATCAGCCCCAGCATTTT. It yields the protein CASSLGQGGNQPQHF.

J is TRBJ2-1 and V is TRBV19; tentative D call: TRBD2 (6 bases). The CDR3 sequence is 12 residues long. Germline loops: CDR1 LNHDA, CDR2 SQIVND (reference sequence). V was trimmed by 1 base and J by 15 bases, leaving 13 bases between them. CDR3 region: CASSIAGASPFF. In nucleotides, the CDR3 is TGTGCCAGTAGTATAGCGGGAGCCTCGCCGTTCTTC.

The CDR3 DNA reads as TGTGCCAGCAGTTTCGCTCCCGGGACTAGCGTCGAGCAGTACTTC. Translated, it gives CASSFAPGTSVEQYF. The chain carries TRBV27 and TRBJ2-7; 10 bases agree with TRBD2. V gave up 3 bases and J gave up 6 bases; unmatched junction bases: 8. The CDR3 totals 15 residues. The germline gives CDR1 MNHEY, CDR2 SMNVEV (reference sequence).

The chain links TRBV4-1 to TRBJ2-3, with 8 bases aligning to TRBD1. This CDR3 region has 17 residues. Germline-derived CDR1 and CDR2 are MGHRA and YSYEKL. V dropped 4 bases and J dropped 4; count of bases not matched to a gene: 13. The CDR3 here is CASSPLPDRGQADTQYF. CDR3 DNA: TGCGCCAGCAGCCCCCTTCCTGACAGGGGTCAGGCAGATACGCAGTATTTT.

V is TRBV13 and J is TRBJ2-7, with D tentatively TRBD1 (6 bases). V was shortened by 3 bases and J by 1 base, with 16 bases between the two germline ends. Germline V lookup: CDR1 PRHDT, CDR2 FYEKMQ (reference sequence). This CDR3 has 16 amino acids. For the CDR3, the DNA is TGTGCCAGCAGCTTGCATGGCGAGGGGGTATCCTACGAGCAGTACTTC. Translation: CASSLHGEGVSYEQYF.

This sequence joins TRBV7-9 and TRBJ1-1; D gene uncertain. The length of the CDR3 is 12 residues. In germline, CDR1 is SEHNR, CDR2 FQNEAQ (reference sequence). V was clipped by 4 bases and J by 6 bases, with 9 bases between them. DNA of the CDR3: TGTGCCAGCAGCTCAGGACTCTCTGAAGCTTTCTTT. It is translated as CASSSGLSEAFF. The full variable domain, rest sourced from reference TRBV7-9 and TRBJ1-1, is DTGVSQNPRHKITKRGQNVTFRCDPISEHNRLYWYRQTLGQGPEFLTYFQNEAQLEKSRLLSDRFSAERPKGSFSTLEIQRTEQGDSAMYLCASSSGLSEAFFGQGTRLTVV.

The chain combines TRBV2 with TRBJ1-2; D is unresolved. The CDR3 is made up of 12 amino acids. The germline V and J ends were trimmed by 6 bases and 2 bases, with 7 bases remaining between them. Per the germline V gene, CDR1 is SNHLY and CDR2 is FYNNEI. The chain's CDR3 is CASSAANYGYTF. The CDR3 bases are TGTGCCAGCAGCGCGGCGAACTATGGCTACACCTTC.

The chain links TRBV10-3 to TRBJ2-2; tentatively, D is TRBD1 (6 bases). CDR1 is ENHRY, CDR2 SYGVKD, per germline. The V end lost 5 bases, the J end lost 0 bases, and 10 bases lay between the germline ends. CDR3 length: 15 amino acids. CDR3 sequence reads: CAISPGQSNTGELFF. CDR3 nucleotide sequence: TGTGCCATCAGTCCCGGACAGTCGAACACCGGGGAGCTGTTTTTT.

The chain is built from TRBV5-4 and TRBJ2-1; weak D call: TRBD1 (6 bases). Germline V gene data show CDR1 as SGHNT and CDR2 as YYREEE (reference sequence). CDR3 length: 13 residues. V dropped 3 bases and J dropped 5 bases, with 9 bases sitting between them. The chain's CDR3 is CASSSRQDNEQFF. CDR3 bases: TGTGCCAGCAGCTCCCGACAGGACAATGAGCAGTTCTTC. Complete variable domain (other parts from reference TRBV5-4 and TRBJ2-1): ETGVTQSPTHLIKTRGQQVTLRCSSQSGHNTVSWYQQALGQGPQFIFQYYREEENGRGNFPPRFSGLQFPNYSSELNVNALELDDSALYLCASSSRQDNEQFFGPGTRLTVL.